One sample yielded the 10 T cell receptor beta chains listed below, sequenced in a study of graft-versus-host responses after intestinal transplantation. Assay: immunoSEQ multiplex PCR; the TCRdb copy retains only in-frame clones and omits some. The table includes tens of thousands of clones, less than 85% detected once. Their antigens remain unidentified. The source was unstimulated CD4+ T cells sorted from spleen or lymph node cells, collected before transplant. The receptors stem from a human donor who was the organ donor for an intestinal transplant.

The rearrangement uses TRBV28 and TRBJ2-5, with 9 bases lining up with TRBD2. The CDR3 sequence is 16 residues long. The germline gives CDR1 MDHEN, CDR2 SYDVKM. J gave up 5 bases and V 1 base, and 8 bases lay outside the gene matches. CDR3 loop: CASSLLGGGGAETQYF. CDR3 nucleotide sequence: TGTGCCAGCAGTTTATTGGGCGGCGGGGGGGCCGAGACCCAGTACTTC. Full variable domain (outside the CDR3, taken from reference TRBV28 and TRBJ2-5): DVKVTQSSRYLVKRTGEKVFLECVQDMDHENMFWYRQDPGLGLRLIYFSYDVKMKEKGDIPEGYSVSREKKERFSLILESASTNQTSMYLCASSLLGGGGAETQYFGPGTRLLVL.

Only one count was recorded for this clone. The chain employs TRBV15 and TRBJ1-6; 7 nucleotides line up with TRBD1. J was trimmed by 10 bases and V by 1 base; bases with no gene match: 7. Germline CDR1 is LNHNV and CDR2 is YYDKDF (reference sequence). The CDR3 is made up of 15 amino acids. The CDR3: CATSRVTGFKSPLHF. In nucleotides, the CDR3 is TGTGCCACCAGCAGAGTGACAGGGTTCAAGTCACCCCTCCACTTT.

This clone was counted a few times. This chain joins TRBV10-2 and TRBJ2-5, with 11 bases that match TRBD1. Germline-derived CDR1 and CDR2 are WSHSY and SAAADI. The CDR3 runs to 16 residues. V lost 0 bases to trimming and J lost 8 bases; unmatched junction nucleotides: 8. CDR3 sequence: CASSESGTGGQLTQYF. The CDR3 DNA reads TGCGCCAGCAGTGAGTCCGGGACAGGGGGACAACTTACCCAGTACTTC.

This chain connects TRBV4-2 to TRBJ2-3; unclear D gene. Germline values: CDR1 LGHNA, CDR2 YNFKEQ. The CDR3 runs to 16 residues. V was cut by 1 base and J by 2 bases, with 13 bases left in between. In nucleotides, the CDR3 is TGTGCCAGCAGCCAAGTTTTGGGCGGAAACACAGATACGCAGTATTTT. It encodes CASSQVLGGNTDTQYF.

The DNA of the CDR3 is TGTGCCAGCAGTTACTACAATGAAAAACTGTTTTTT. Its protein is CASSYYNEKLFF. The chain employs TRBV6-6 and TRBJ1-4, with D uncertain. The ends were cut back, 1 base at V and 5 bases at J, with 2 bases in the middle. The CDR3 extends over 12 amino acids. CDR1 and CDR2 (germline): MNHNY, SVGAGI (reference sequence).

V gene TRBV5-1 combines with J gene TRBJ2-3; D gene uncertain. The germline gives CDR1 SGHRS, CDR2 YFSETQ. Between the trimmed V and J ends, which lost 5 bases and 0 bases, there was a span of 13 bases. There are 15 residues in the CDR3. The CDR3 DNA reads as TGCGCCAGCAGACGCAATACCGCTAGCACAGATACGCAGTATTTT. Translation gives CASRRNTASTDTQYF.

The CDR3 DNA follows: TGTGCCAGCAGCCAAGATAGTTTCCTCTACGAGCAGTACTTC. Its protein product is CASSQDSFLYEQYF. The chain has TRBV14 and TRBJ2-7, with D hard to call. The CDR3 is made up of 14 amino acids. The V end lost 0 bases, the J end lost 3 bases, and 9 bases lay between the germline ends. Germline-derived CDR1 and CDR2 are SGHDN and FVKESK.

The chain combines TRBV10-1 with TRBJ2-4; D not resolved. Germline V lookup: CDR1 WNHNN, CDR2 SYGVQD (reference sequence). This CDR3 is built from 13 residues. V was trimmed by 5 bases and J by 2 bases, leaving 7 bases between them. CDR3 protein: CASSLGPKNIQYF. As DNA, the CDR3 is TGCGCCAGCAGTTTGGGCCCCAAAAACATTCAGTACTTC.

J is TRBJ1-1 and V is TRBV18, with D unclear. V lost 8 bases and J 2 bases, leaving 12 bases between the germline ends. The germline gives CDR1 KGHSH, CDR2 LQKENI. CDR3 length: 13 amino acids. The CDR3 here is CASLRDLNTEAFF. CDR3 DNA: TGTGCCAGCCTCAGAGACCTAAACACTGAAGCTTTCTTT.

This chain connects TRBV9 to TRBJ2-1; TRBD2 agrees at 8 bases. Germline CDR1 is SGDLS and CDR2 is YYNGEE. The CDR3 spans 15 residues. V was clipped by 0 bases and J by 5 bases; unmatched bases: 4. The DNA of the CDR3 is TGTGCCAGCAGCGTAGTAGCGGGGCTGCACAATGAGCAGTTCTTC. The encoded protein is CASSVVAGLHNEQFF.